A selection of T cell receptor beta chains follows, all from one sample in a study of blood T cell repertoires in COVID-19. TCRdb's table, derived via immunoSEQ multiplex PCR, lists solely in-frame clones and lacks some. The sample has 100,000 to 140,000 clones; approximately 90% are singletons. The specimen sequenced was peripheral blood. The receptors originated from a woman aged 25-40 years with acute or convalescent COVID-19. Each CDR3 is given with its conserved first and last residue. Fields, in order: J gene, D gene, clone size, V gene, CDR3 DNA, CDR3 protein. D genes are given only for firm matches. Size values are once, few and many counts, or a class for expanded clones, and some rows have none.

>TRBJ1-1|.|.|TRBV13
TGTGCCAGCAGCTCACGACAGGACACTGAAGCTTTCTTT
CASSSRQDTEAFF
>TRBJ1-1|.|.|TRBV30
TGTGCCTGGAGTGTCAAACAGAACAGGGCCACTGAAGCTTTCTTT
CAWSVKQNRATEAFF
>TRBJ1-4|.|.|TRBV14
TGTGCCAGCAGCCAAGATCGGATTATCGGGGAAAAACTGTTTTTT
CASSQDRIIGEKLFF
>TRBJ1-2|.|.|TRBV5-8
TGTGCCAGCAGCTTATGGACAGCTAACTATGGCTACACCTTC
CASSLWTANYGYTF
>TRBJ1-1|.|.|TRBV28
TGTGCCAGCAGTTTGACGGGGGGGACTGAAGCTTTCTTT
CASSLTGGTEAFF
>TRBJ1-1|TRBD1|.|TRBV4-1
TGCGCCAGCAGCCAAGACCCATGGGGACAGACTGAAGCTTTCTTT
CASSQDPWGQTEAFF
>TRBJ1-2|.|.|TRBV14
TGTGCCAGCAGCCAAGAAACCGGGCCAGGGCTTGGCTACACCTTC
CASSQETGPGLGYTF
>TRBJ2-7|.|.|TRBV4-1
TGCGCCAGCAGCCAAGCCCCGGGAGGGGGCAGGGGGTGGTACTTC
CASSQAPGGGRGWYF
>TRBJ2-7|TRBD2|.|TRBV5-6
TGTGCCAGCAGCTTGGTCGGCCTAGCGGGCGCATTCGAGTACGAGCAGTACTTC
CASSLVGLAGAFEYEQYF
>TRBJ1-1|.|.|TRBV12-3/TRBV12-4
TGTGCCAGCAGTTTAATGGGGCGCACTGAAGCTTTCTTT
CASSLMGRTEAFF
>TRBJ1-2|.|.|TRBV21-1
TGTGCCAGCAGCCCCCACCCGACAGGGGCGAACTATGGCTACACCTTC
CASSPHPTGANYGYTF
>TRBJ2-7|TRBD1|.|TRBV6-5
TGTGCCAGCACCGCATCTTTTGGACAGGGTAACGAGCAGTACTTC
CASTASFGQGNEQYF
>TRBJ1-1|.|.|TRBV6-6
TGTGCCAGCAGTTACGAGGGAGACGGGTGGACTGAAGCTTTCTTT
CASSYEGDGWTEAFF
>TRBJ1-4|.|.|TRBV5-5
TGTGCCAGCAGCTTGGTGAGCGGGGGGTTTGGTGAAAAACTGTTTTTT
CASSLVSGGFGEKLFF
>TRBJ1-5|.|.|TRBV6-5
TGTGCCAGCAGTAGGGGGGGCGATCAGCCCCAGCATTTT
CASSRGGDQPQHF
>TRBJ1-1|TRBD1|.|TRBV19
TGTGCCAGTAGTACCAGACAGGGGATCGGCACTGAAGCTTTCTTT
CASSTRQGIGTEAFF
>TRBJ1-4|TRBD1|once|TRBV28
TGTGCCAGCAGTACTCCGGACAGGGAAAATGGTAATGAAAAACTGTTTTTT
CASSTPDRENGNEKLFF
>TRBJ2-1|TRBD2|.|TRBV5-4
TGTGCCAGCAGGAGCGGTAGCGGGGGAAGACATGAGCAGTTCTTC
CASRSGSGGRHEQFF
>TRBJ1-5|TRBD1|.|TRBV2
TGTGCCAGCAGCGCCAAGCGACAGGGCCAGCCCCAGCATTTT
CASSAKRQGQPQHF
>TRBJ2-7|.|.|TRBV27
TGTGCCAGCAGCCCGGGGGAAGCCTACGAGCAGTACTTC
CASSPGEAYEQYF
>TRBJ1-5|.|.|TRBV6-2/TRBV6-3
TGTGCCAGCAGTGAGGACATTCCGACGCAGTCCCAGCATTTT
CASSEDIPTQSQHF
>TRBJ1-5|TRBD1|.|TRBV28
TGTGCCAGCAGTTTAGGGGGACAGGGGAGTCAGCCCCAGCATTTT
CASSLGGQGSQPQHF
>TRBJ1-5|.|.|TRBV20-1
TGCAGTGCTAGTCTAAATTTGGGCAATCAGCCCCAGCATTTT
CSASLNLGNQPQHF
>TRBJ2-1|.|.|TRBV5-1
TGCGCCAGCAGCCGAGAAGGGGCCGACGATGAGCAGTTCTTC
CASSREGADDEQFF
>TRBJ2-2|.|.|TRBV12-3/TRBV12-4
TGTGCCGCGGAAGACGGGAACACCGGGGAGCTGTTTTTT
CAAEDGNTGELFF
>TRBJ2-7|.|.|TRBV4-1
TGCGCCAGCAGCCAAGCCCCGGGGGACGAGCAGTACTTC
CASSQAPGDEQYF
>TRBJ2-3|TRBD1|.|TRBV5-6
TGTGCCAGCAGCCGGACAGGGGAAACGAGCACAGATACGCAGTATTTT
CASSRTGETSTDTQYF
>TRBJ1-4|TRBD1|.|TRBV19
TGTGCCAGTAGTATTGGACAGGGAGGAGAAAAACTGTTTTTT
CASSIGQGGEKLFF
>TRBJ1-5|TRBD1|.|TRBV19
TGTGCCAGTAGTATAGGCCGGGACAGCGGAAGTCCCCAGCATTTT
CASSIGRDSGSPQHF
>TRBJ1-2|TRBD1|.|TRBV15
TGTGCCACCAGCAGAGAGGACAGGTTGCTCTATGGCTACACCTTC
CATSREDRLLYGYTF
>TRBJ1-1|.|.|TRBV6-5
TGTGCCAGCAGTTACTCAAGCCTTCTTGAAGCTTTCTTT
CASSYSSLLEAFF
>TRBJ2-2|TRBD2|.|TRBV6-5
TGTGCCAGTAGTACTGGACTAGCGGCCACCGGGGAGCTGTTTTTT
CASSTGLAATGELFF
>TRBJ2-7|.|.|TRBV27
TGTGCCAGCAGTTCATCCTACGAGCAGTACTTC
CASSSSYEQYF
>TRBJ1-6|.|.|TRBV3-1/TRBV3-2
TGTGCCAGCCCCCTGCACATCTCCTATAATTCACCCCTCCACTTT
CASPLHISYNSPLHF
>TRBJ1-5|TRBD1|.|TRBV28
TGTGCCAGCAGTTCTGGACAGGGCTTTAGGCCCCAGCATTTT
CASSSGQGFRPQHF
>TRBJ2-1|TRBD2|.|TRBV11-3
TGTGCCAGCACCCTAGCGGGGAGTTTGAATGAGCAGTTCTTC
CASTLAGSLNEQFF
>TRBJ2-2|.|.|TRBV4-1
TGCGCCAGCAGACGAGTCCGGGGGGCGAAGAACACCGGGGAGCTGTTTTTT
CASRRVRGAKNTGELFF
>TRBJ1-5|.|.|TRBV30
TGTGCCTGGGGGAGCCCCTTTTCGGGGAATAGCAATCAGCCCCAGCATTTT
CAWGSPFSGNSNQPQHF
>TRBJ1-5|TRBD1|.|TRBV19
TGTGCCAGTAGTATAAATCTGGGCAGGGGGACGTCTCAGCCCCAGCATTTT
CASSINLGRGTSQPQHF
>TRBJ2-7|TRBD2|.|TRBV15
TGTGCCACCAGCCCCGGGCTAGCGGGTTACGACTACACACCCTACGAGCAGTACTTC
CATSPGLAGYDYTPYEQYF
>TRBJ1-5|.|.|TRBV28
TGTGCCAGCAGTTTTTTAGCTGGGTTAGAGCCCCAGCATTTT
CASSFLAGLEPQHF
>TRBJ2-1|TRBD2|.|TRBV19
TGTGCCACCCTAGCGGGTCCCTCCTACAATGAGCAGTTCTTC
CATLAGPSYNEQFF
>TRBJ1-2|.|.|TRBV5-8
TGTGCCAGCAACTTGGGGGGGCTTGACTATGGCTACACCTTC
CASNLGGLDYGYTF
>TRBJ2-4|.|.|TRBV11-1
TGTGCCAGCAGCTTAGGAGACATACTAGCCAAAAACATTCAGTACTTC
CASSLGDILAKNIQYF
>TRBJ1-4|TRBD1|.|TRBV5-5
TGTGCCAGCAGCTTGGGGGACAGGACTCGTGAAAAACTGTTTTTT
CASSLGDRTREKLFF